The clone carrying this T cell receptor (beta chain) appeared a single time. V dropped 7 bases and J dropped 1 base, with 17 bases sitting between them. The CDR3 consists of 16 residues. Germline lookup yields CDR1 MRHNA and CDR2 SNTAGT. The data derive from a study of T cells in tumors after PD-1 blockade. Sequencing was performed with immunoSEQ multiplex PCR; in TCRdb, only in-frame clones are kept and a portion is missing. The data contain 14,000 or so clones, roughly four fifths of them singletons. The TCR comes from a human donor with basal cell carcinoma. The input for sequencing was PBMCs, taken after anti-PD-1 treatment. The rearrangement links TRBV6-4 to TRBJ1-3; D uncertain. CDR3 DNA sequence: TGTGCCAGCACCAAAATTCTGGGGAATTCTGGAAACACCATATATTTT. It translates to CASTKILGNSGNTIYF.